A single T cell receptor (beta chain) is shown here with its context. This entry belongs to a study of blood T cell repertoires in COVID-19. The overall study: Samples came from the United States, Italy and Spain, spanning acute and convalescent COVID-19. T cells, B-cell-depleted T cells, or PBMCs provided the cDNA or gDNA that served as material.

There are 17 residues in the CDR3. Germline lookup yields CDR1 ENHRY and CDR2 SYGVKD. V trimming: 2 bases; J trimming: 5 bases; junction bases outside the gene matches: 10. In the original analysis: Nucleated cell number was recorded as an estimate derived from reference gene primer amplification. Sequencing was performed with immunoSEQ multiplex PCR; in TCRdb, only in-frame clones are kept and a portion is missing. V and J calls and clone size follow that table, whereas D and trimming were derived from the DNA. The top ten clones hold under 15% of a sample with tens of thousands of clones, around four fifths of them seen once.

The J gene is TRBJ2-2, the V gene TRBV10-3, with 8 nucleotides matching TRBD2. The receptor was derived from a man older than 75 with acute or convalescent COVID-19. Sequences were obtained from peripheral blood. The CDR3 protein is CAISETRGGSGTGELFF. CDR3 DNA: TGTGCCATCAGTGAGACACGGGGGGGCTCGGGTACCGGGGAGCTGTTTTTT.